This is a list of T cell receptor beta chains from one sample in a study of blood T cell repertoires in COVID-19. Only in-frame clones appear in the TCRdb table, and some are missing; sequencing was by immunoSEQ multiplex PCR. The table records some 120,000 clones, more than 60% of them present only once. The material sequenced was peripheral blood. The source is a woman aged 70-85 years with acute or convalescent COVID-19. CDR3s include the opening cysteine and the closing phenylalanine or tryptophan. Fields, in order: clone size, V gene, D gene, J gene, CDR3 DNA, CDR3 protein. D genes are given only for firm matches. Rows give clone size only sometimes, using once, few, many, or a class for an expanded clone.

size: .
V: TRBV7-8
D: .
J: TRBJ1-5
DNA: TGTGCCAGCAGCTTAGGGTGGGGCTCGGGCAATCAGCCCCAGCATTTT
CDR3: CASSLGWGSGNQPQHF

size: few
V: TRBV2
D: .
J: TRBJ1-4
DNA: TGTGCCAGCAGTGAGACTGGCGGTCTAGAAAAACTGTTTTTT
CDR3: CASSETGGLEKLFF

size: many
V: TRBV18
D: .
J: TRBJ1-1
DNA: TGTGCCAGCTCACCGGGACAGAACACTGAAGCTTTCTTT
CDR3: CASSPGQNTEAFF

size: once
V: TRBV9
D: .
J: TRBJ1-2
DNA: TGTGCCAGCAGCCCGACATTGGATGGCTACACCTTC
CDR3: CASSPTLDGYTF

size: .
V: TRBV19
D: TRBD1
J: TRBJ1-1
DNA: TGTGCCAGTAGTATAACAGGGGTACCGAACACTGAAGCTTTCTTT
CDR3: CASSITGVPNTEAFF

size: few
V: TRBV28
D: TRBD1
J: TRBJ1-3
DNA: TGTGCCAGCAGTTTCCGGACAGGGAGCTCTGGAAACACCATATATTTT
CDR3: CASSFRTGSSGNTIYF

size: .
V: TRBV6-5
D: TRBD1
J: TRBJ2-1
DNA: TGTGCCAGTCGGGACAGATCCTACAATGAGCAGTTCTTC
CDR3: CASRDRSYNEQFF

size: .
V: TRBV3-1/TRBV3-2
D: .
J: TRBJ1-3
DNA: TGTGCCAGCAGCCGACAGCTTGGAAACACCATATATTTT
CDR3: CASSRQLGNTIYF

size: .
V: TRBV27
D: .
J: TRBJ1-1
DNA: TGTGCCAGCAGGCAATTTCGGGGGGAGAACACTGAAGCTTTCTTT
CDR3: CASRQFRGENTEAFF

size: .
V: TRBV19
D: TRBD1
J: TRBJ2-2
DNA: TGTGCCAGTAGTCCGGACAGGAGGACCGGGGAGCTGTTTTTT
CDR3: CASSPDRRTGELFF

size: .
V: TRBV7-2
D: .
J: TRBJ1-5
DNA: TGTGCCAGCAGCCCCACACGGGGGGCGGATCAGCCCCAGCATTTT
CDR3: CASSPTRGADQPQHF

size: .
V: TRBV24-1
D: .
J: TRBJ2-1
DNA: TGTGCCACCAGTGAATACCCAACCCTGAGAAGCGATGAGCAGTTCTTC
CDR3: CATSEYPTLRSDEQFF

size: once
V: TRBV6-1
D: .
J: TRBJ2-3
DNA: TGTGCCAGCAGTGGACAGCGTGGGGGCCTAAGCACAGATACGCAGTATTTT
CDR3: CASSGQRGGLSTDTQYF

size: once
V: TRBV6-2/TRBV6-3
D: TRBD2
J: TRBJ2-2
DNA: TGTGCCAGCAGTAAGAGACTAGCGGGGGATAAGACCGGGGAGCTGTTTTTT
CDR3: CASSKRLAGDKTGELFF

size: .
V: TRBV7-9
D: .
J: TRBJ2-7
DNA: TGTGCCAGCAGCTTATTTGAGGCAGCCTACGAGCAGTACTTC
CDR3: CASSLFEAAYEQYF

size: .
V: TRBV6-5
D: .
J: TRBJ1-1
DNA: TGTGCCAGCACCCTCCGTCCCAGGGCGAACACTGAAGCTTTCTTT
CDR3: CASTLRPRANTEAFF

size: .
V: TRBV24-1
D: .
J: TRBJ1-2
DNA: TGTGCCACCAGTGAAGGGGCCAACTATGGCTACACCTTC
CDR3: CATSEGANYGYTF